Listed below are T cell receptor beta chains from one sample, sequenced in a study of post-analysis software for immune sequencing data. MiXCR, run by TCRdb on the PCR reads, gives a single entry per CDR3 protein. Among roughly 800,000 distinct CDR3 sequences listed, roughly 50% were seen once. The sample taken for sequencing was blood. Every receptor here comes from a girl aged 10 to 17 with multiple sclerosis. Each CDR3 is given with its conserved first and last residue. A D gene is named only where the DNA matches it firmly. Size tells how often a clone was seen (once, few, many) or the class of an expanded clone, and some rows leave it out.

TRBD1,TRBJ2-5,TRBV5-1,once,CASSLGRTGGETQYF,TGCGCCAGCAGCTTGGGGAGGACAGGAGGAGAGACCCAGTACTTC
.,TRBJ1-5,TRBV4-2,few,CASSQVGAGDFNQPQHF,TGTGCCAGCAGCCAAGTGGGGGCCGGAGATTTCAATCAGCCCCAGCATTTT
.,TRBJ1-2,TRBV29-1,.,CSVDRGSKGGGYTF,TGCAGCGTTGATCGGGGTAGCAAGGGGGGCGGCTACACCTTC
TRBD2,TRBJ2-5,TRBV15,.,CATSTGLARETQYF,TGTGCCACCAGCACAGGACTAGCAAGAGAGACCCAGTACTTC
.,TRBJ1-1,TRBV7-9,.,CASSLAGAYTEAFF,TGTGCCAGCAGCTTAGCCGGGGCGTACACTGAAGCTTTCTTT
.,TRBJ2-7,TRBV29-1,few,CSCTETYEQYF,TGCAGCTGTACTGAGACCTACGAGCAGTACTTC
.,TRBJ2-1,TRBV30,.,CAWTLSVFPHSEQFF,TGTGCCTGGACCCTAAGCGTTTTCCCCCACAGTGAGCAGTTCTTC
.,TRBJ1-2,TRBV29-1,.,CSTSRDGGGDYTF,TGCAGCACGTCCCGGGACGGAGGGGGTGACTACACCTTC
.,TRBJ2-7,TRBV15,.,CAASRDRYRDLYEQYF,TGTGCCGCCAGCAGAGATCGTTACAGGGATCTCTACGAGCAGTACTTC
.,TRBJ2-4,TRBV29-1,few,CSVDETHGEQYF,TGCAGCGTTGACGAGACCCACGGGGAGCAGTACTTC
TRBD1,TRBJ2-3,TRBV10-3,.,CATRQGTGGSTDTQYF,TGTGCCACTAGGCAAGGGACAGGGGGTAGCACAGATACGCAGTATTTT
.,TRBJ1-2,TRBV20-1,few,CSASGEGANYGYTF,TGCAGTGCGTCCGGTGAGGGGGCTAACTATGGCTACACCTTC
.,TRBJ2-7,TRBV12-3/TRBV12-4,.,CASSLPRGTGSYEQYF,TGTGCCAGCAGTTTACCAAGGGGCACCGGGTCCTACGAGCAGTACTTC
.,TRBJ2-5,TRBV6-5,.,CASSYSTWGETQYF,TGTGCCAGCAGTTACTCGACTTGGGGAGAGACCCAGTACTTC
.,TRBJ2-1,TRBV7-9,.,CASSPFLAATYNEQFF,TGTGCCAGCAGCCCGTTTTTAGCCGCAACCTACAATGAGCAGTTCTTC
TRBD1,TRBJ2-1,TRBV29-1,few,CSVVLYRDRSPGVNEQFF,TGCAGCGTGGTACTATACCGGGACAGATCCCCGGGCGTCAATGAGCAGTTCTTC
.,TRBJ2-3,TRBV12-3/TRBV12-4,.,CASSFEEGLDTQYF,TGTGCCAGCAGTTTTGAGGAGGGTCTAGATACGCAGTATTTT
.,TRBJ1-5,TRBV5-5,.,CASSHRETQRGNQPQHF,TGTGCCAGCAGCCACAGGGAGACACAACGAGGCAATCAGCCCCAGCATTTT
TRBD1,TRBJ1-1,TRBV4-1,few,CASSQGQGAGTEAFF,TGCGCCAGCAGCCAGGGACAGGGGGCGGGCACTGAAGCTTTCTTT
.,TRBJ2-3,TRBV5-1,.,CASSFLRFSSTDTQYF,TGCGCCAGCAGCTTCCTCCGGTTTTCCAGCACAGACACGCAGTATTTT
TRBD2,TRBJ2-7,TRBV7-2,.,CASSLRTSTSDNYEQYF,TGTGCCAGCAGCTTAAGGACCTCGACTAGCGACAACTACGAGCAGTACTTC
.,TRBJ2-5,TRBV7-8,.,CASSLGQGEGETQYF,TGTGCCAGCAGCTTAGGGCAGGGGGAGGGAGAGACCCAGTACTTC
TRBD2,TRBJ2-5,TRBV9,.,CASSVDLAGESETQYF,TGTGCCAGCAGCGTAGATTTGGCGGGAGAATCGGAGACCCAGTACTTC
.,TRBJ2-1,TRBV27,.,CASSSSSPQGQFF,TGTGCCAGCAGTTCCTCATCCCCCCAGGGGCAGTTCTTC
.,TRBJ2-3,TRBV20-1,few,CSANPPGDSTDTQYF,TGCAGTGCAAACCCCCCCGGGGACAGCACAGATACGCAGTATTTT
TRBD1,TRBJ2-7,TRBV12-5,.,CASGLIRRGTDYYEQYF,TGTGCTAGTGGTTTGATACGGAGAGGGACAGATTACTACGAGCAGTACTTC
.,TRBJ2-1,TRBV20-1,.,CSATGTPYNEQFF,TGCAGTGCAACCGGGACCCCGTACAATGAGCAGTTCTTC
TRBD2,TRBJ2-7,TRBV29-1,.,CSVEAQIRLAGSYEQYF,TGCAGCGTTGAAGCCCAGATTAGACTAGCGGGCTCATACGAGCAGTACTTC
TRBD2,TRBJ2-1,TRBV5-5,.,CASSLASGAVEQFF,TGTGCCAGCAGCTTGGCCAGCGGGGCGGTTGAGCAGTTCTTC
.,TRBJ2-7,TRBV7-9,.,CASSQLSHEQYF,TGTGCCAGCAGCCAACTATCCCACGAGCAGTACTTC
TRBD1,TRBJ1-6,TRBV4-1,few,CASSQGQGVGSPLHF,TGCGCCAGCAGCCAAGGACAGGGAGTAGGTTCACCCCTCCACTTT
.,TRBJ2-1,TRBV6-5,few,CASSYSMVRRFNEQFF,TGTGCCAGCAGTTACTCGATGGTACGTAGATTCAATGAGCAGTTCTTC
.,TRBJ1-5,TRBV7-2,.,CASSSQGYSNQPQHF,TGTGCCAGCAGCTCGCAGGGATATAGCAATCAGCCCCAGCATTTT
.,TRBJ2-1,TRBV11-2,few,CASSPVGRENEQFF,TGTGCCAGCAGCCCCGTTGGCCGGGAGAATGAGCAGTTCTTC
TRBD2,TRBJ2-7,TRBV4-1,few,CASSHLGRLAGARYEQYF,TGCGCCAGCAGCCACTTAGGCAGACTAGCGGGGGCGCGATACGAGCAGTACTTC
.,TRBJ2-3,TRBV7-9,.,CASSQWDGPAIGDTQYF,TGTGCCAGCAGCCAATGGGACGGACCAGCCATCGGGGATACGCAGTATTTT
.,TRBJ2-1,TRBV7-2,.,CASSLAEGTSYNEQFF,TGTGCCAGCAGCTTAGCGGAGGGGACCTCCTACAATGAGCAGTTCTTC
TRBD2,TRBJ2-3,TRBV29-1,few,CSVPQRGDPTDTQYF,TGCAGCGTCCCCCAGCGGGGGGACCCCACAGATACGCAGTATTTT
.,TRBJ2-1,TRBV7-6,.,CASSLLGGADYEQFF,TGTGCCAGCAGCTTATTGGGTGGGGCGGACTACGAGCAGTTCTTC
TRBD2,TRBJ2-1,TRBV5-1,.,CASSSFRSGGPSYHEQFF,TGCGCCAGCAGCTCCTTTAGGTCGGGGGGGCCTTCGTACCATGAGCAGTTCTTC
TRBD1,TRBJ1-1,TRBV7-2,.,CASSLGQGLNTEAFF,TGTGCCAGCAGCTTAGGACAGGGGTTGAACACTGAAGCTTTCTTT
.,TRBJ2-1,TRBV2,few,CASTQQGSPYNEQFF,TGTGCCAGCACCCAACAGGGTTCCCCTTACAATGAGCAGTTCTTC
TRBD1,TRBJ2-7,TRBV4-1,.,CASSQHSDRGEQYF,TGCGCCAGCAGCCAACATTCGGACAGGGGCGAGCAGTACTTC
.,TRBJ2-7,TRBV20-1,.,CSARDIGVPPSYEQYF,TGCAGTGCTAGAGATATCGGGGTGCCCCCCTCCTACGAGCAGTACTTC
.,TRBJ2-7,TRBV5-1,.,CASSLQRSSYEQYF,TGCGCCAGCAGCTTACAGCGGAGCTCCTACGAGCAGTACTTC
.,TRBJ1-2,TRBV18,.,CASSPPVRAILDGYTF,TGTGCCAGCTCACCACCGGTCAGGGCAATTCTAGATGGCTACACCTTC
.,TRBJ2-1,TRBV2,.,CASKIVRTYNEQFF,TGTGCCAGCAAGATAGTCAGGACCTACAATGAGCAGTTCTTC